This T cell receptor beta chain stems from a study of T cell clonality in common variable immunodeficiency. CVID and control samples used equivalent genomic DNA input. Profiled with immunoSEQ multiplex PCR; TCRdb holds only in-frame clones, not every one. The sample presents about 52,000 clones, none singletons. This clone was detected ten times or more. The read ends 3 residues early relative to the CDR3; the germline J gene fills the gap. The CDR3 runs 14 residues. The V segment lost 5 bases and the J segment 7 bases; nucleotides outside the gene matches: 9. Germline CDR1 reads SGHAT; CDR2 reads FQNNGV.

This chain uses TRBV11-2 with TRBJ1-2, with TRBD1 matching 8 bases. Source material: peripheral blood mononuclear cells. The source is a person aged 18-70 years in good health. The CDR3 region is CASSEYRGELGYTF. The CDR3 DNA, read in part, is TGTGCCAGCAGCGAGTACAGGGGGGAGCTTGGC.